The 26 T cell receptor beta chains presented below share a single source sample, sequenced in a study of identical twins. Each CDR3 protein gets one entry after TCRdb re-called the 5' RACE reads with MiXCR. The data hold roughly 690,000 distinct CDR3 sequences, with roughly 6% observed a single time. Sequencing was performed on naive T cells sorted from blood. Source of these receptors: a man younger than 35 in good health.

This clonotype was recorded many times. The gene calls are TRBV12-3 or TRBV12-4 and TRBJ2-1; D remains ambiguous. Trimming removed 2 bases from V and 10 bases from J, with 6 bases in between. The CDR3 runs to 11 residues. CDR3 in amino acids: CASSLSREQFF. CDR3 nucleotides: TGTGCCAGCAGTTTAAGCCGAGAGCAGTTCTTC.

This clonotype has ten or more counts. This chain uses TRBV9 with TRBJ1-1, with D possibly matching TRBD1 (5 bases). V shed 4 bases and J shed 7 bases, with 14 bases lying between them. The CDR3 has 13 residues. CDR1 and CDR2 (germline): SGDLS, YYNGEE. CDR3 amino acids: CASSPGGDLEAFF. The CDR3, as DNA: TGTGCCAGCAGCCCGGGGGGGGATCTTGAAGCTTTCTTT.

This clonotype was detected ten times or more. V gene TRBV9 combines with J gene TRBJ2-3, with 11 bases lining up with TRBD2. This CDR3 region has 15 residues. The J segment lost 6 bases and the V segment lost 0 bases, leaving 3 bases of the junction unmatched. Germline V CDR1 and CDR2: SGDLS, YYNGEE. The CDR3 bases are TGTGCCAGCAGCGTAGTAGCGGGAGGGGCCGATACGCAGTATTTT. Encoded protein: CASSVVAGGADTQYF.

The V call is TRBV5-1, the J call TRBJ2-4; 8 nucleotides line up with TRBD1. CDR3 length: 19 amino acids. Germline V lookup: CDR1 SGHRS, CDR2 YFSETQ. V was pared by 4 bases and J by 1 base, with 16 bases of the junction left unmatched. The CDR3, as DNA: TGCGCCAGCAGCGACACTAACGATAGGACAGGGCCGGCCAAAAACATTCAGTACTTC. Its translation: CASSDTNDRTGPAKNIQYF.

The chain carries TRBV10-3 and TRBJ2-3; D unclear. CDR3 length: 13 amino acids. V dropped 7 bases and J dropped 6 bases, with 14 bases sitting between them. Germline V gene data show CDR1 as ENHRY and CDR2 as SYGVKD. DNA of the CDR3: TGTGCCATCACAATACAGCCTGGGGATACGCAGTATTTT. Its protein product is CAITIQPGDTQYF.

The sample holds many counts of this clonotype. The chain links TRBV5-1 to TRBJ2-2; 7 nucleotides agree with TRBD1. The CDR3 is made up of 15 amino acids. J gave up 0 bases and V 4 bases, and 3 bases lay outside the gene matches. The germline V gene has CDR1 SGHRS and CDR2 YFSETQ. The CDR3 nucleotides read TGCGCCAGCAGCCCGGGGACAGCGAACACCGGGGAGCTGTTTTTT. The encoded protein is CASSPGTANTGELFF.

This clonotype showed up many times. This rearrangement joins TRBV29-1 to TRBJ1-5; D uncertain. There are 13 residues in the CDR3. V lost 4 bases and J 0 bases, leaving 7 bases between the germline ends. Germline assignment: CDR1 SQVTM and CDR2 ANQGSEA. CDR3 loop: CSVGENSNQPQHF. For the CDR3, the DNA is TGCAGCGTTGGAGAAAATAGCAATCAGCCCCAGCATTTT.

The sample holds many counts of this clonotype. CDR3: CASRLPTRQFF. CDR3 nucleotide sequence: TGCGCCAGCCGCCTTCCGACGAGGCAGTTCTTC. This chain joins TRBV5-1 and TRBJ2-1; no clear D gene. In germline, CDR1 is SGHRS, CDR2 YFSETQ. The CDR3 spans 11 residues. V was pared by 7 bases and J by 12 bases, with 14 bases between.

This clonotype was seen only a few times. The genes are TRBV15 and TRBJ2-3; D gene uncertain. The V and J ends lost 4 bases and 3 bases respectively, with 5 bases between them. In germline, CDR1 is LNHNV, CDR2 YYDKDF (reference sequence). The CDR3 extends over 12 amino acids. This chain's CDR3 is CATSKATDTQYF. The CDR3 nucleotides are TGTGCCACCAGCAAGGCGACAGATACGCAGTATTTT. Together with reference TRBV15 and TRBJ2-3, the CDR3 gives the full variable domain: DAMVIQNPRYQVTQFGKPVTLSCSQTLNHNVMYWYQQKSSQAPKLLFHYYDKDFNNEADTPDNFQSRRPNTSFCFLDIRSPGLGDTAMYLCATSKATDTQYFGPGTRLTVL.

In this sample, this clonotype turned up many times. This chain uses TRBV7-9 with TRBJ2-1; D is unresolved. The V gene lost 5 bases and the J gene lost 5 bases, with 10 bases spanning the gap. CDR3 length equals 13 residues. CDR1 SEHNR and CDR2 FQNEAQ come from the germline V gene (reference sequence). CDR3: CASSRTPDNEQFF. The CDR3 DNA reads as TGTGCCAGCAGCCGAACCCCCGACAATGAGCAGTTCTTC.

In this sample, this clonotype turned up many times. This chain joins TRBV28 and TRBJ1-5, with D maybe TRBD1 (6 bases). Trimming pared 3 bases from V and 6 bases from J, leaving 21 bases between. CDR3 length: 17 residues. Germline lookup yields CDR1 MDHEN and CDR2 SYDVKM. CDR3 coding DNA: TGTGCCAGCAGTTTTCCCCCTATGGGGGGCGGCCCTCAGCCCCAGCATTTT. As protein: CASSFPPMGGGPQPQHF.

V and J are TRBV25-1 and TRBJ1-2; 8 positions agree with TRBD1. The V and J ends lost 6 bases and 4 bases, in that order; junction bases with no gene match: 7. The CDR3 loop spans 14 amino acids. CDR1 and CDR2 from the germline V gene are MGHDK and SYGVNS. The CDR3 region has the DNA TGTGCCAGCAGCCATGGACAGGGCCTCTATGGCTACACCTTC. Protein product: CASSHGQGLYGYTF.

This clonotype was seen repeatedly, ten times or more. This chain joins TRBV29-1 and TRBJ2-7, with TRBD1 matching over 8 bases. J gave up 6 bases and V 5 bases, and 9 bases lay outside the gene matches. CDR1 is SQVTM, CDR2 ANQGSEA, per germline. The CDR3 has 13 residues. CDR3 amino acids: CSVKGQGSSEQYF. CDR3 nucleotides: TGCAGCGTTAAAGGACAGGGTTCATCCGAGCAGTACTTC.

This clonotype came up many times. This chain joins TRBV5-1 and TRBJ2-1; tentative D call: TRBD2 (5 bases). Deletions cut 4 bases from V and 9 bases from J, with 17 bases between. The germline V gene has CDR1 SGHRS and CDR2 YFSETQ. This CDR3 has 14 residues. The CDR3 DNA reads TGCGCCAGCAGCGGAATGGACCCTGGGAGTGAGCAGTTCTTC. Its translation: CASSGMDPGSEQFF.

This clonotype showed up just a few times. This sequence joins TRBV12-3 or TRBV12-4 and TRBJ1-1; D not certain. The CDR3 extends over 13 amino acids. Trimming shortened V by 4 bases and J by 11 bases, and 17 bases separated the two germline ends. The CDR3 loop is CASSSLGWNVAFF. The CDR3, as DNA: TGTGCCAGCAGTTCCCTCGGGTGGAATGTGGCTTTCTTT.

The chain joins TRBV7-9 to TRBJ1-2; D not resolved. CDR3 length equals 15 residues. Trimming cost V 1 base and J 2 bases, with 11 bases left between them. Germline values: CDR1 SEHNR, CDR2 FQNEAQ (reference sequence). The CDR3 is CASSLGWTQNYGYTF. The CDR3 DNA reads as TGTGCCAGCAGCTTAGGTTGGACGCAGAACTATGGCTACACCTTC.

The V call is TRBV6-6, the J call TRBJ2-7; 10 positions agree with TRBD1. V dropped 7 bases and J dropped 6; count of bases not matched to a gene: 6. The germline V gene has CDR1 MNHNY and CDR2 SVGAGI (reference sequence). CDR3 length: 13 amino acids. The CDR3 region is CASMATGGAEQYV. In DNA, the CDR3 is TGTGCCAGCATGGCGACAGGGGGCGCCGAGCAGTACGTC.

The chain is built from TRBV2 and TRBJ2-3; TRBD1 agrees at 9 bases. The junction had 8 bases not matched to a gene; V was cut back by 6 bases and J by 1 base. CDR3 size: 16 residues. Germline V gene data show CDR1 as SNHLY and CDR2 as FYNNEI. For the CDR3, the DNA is TGTGCCAGCAGGTACCCCCGGGACAGGGGCACAGATACGCAGTATTTT. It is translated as CASRYPRDRGTDTQYF.

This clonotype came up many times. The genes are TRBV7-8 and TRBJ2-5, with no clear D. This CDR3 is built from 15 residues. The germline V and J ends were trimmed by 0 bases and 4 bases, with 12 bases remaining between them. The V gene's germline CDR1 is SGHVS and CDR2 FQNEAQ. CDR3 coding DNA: TGTGCCAGCAGCTTAGCCCACCCCGGAAGAGAGACCCAGTACTTC. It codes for CASSLAHPGRETQYF.

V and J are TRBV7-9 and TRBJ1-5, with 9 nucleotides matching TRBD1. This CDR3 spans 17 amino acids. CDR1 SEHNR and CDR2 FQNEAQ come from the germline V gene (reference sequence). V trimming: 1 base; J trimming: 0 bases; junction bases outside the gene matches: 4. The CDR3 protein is CASSLGTGVDSNQPQHF. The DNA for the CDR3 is TGTGCCAGCAGCTTAGGGACAGGGGTGGATAGCAATCAGCCCCAGCATTTT.

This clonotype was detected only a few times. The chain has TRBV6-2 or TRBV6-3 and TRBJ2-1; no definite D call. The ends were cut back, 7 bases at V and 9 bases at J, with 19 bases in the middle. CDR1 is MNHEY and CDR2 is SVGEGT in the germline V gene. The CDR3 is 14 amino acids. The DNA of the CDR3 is TGTGCCAGCATAGGGTTTTCGGTTGGTGGTGAGCAGTTCTTC. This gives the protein CASIGFSVGGEQFF.

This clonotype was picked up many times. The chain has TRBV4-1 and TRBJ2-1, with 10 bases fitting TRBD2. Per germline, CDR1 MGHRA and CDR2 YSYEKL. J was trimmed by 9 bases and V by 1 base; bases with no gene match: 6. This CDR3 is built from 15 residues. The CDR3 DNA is TGCGCCAGCAGCCAAGTTCTAGCGGGAGTCTCTGAGCAGTTCTTC. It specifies CASSQVLAGVSEQFF.

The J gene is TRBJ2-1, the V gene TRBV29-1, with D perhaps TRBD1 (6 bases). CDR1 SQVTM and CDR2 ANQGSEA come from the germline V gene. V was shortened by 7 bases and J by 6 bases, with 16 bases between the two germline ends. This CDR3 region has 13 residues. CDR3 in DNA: TGCAGCGCCCGGACAGTTCTGACCAATGAGCAGTTCTTC. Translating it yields CSARTVLTNEQFF.

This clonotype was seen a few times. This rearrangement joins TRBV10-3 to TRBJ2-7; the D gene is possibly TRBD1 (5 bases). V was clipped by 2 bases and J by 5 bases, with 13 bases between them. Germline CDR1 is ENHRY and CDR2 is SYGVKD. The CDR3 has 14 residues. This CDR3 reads CAISEQARAHEQYF. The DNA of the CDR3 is TGTGCCATCAGTGAGCAGGCCAGGGCCCACGAGCAGTACTTC.

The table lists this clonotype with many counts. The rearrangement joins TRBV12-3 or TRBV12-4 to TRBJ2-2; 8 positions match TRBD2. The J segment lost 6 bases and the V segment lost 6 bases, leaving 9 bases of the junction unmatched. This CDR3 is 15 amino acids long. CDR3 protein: CASRVAGRAAGELFF. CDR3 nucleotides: TGTGCCAGCAGGGTAGCGGGGAGGGCCGCCGGGGAGCTGTTTTTT.

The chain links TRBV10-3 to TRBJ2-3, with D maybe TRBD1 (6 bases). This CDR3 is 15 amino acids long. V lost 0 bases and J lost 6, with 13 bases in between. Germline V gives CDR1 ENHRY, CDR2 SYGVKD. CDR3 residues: CAISESRDTVDTQYF. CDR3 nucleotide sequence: TGTGCCATCAGTGAGTCCCGGGACACTGTGGATACGCAGTATTTT.